These 18 T cell receptor beta chains came from one sample sequenced in a study of shared clonotypes between healthy human individuals. Sequencing was performed with immunoSEQ multiplex PCR; in TCRdb, only in-frame clones are kept and a portion is missing. Of approximately 1,000,000 clones listed, more than 75% are singletons. The specimen was memory CD4+ T cells from PBMCs. Described subset: CD45RA-negative fraction. The source is a man aged 18 to 29 in good health. Some clones in this sample may be carry-over from other donors' samples.

The rearrangement uses TRBV15 and TRBJ1-1, with unresolved D. The germline gives CDR1 LNHNV, CDR2 YYDKDF (reference sequence). The V and J ends lost 0 bases and 6 bases respectively, with 11 bases between them. The CDR3 extends over 14 amino acids. The CDR3 DNA reads TGTGCCACCAGCAGAGATCCCCTTGTAGCTGAAGCTTTCTTT. This gives the protein CATSRDPLVAEAFF. Together with reference TRBV15 and TRBJ1-1, the CDR3 gives the full variable domain: DAMVIQNPRYQVTQFGKPVTLSCSQTLNHNVMYWYQQKSSQAPKLLFHYYDKDFNNEADTPDNFQSRRPNTSFCFLDIRSPGLGDTAMYLCATSRDPLVAEAFFGQGTRLTVV.

The rearrangement links TRBV28 to TRBJ1-1; D is unresolved. The CDR3 contains 16 residues. Per germline, CDR1 MDHEN and CDR2 SYDVKM. V was pared by 4 bases and J by 0 bases, with 15 bases between. CDR3 loop: CASSSPRTRLNTEAFF. CDR3 sequence (DNA): TGTGCCAGCAGTTCCCCCCGGACGCGCTTGAACACTGAAGCTTTCTTT.

This chain uses TRBV6-1 with TRBJ1-2, with a tentative D call TRBD1 (6 bases). Germline values: CDR1 MNHNS, CDR2 SASEGT. The CDR3 contains 14 residues. The ends were cut back, 1 base at V and 4 bases at J, with 10 bases in the middle. In DNA, the CDR3 is TGTGCCAGCAGTGAAGTGGGGGCCGCCTATGGCTACACCTTC. Protein sequence: CASSEVGAAYGYTF.

V is TRBV2 and J is TRBJ2-1; 8 nucleotides align to TRBD2. Germline V gives CDR1 SNHLY, CDR2 FYNNEI. CDR3 length: 13 amino acids. The V and J ends lost 3 bases and 13 bases, in that order; junction bases with no gene match: 8. The CDR3 protein is CASSDTSGGPQFF. In DNA, the CDR3 is TGTGCCAGCAGTGATACTAGCGGAGGCCCCCAGTTCTTC.

V gene TRBV2 combines with J gene TRBJ1-2; D possibly corresponds to TRBD1 (5 bases). The CDR3 is 14 residues long. CDR1 and CDR2 (germline): SNHLY, FYNNEI. The V end was cut by 11 bases, the J end by 2 bases, with 18 bases between. DNA of the CDR3: TGTGCCTATGCGACCGGGACCTCGAACTATGGCTACACCTTC. This sequence encodes CAYATGTSNYGYTF.

The V and J genes are TRBV5-6 and TRBJ2-1; 7 bases align to TRBD2. CDR3 length equals 15 residues. V was pared by 5 bases and J by 6 bases, with 11 bases of the junction left unmatched. Germline CDR1 and CDR2: SGHDT and YYEEEE. CDR3 in DNA: TGTGCCAGCAGACTCTGGGGAGCGGGAAGCAATGAGCAGTTCTTC. Residues: CASRLWGAGSNEQFF.

The CDR3: CASSSGTVGSDEQFF. Here the CDR3 DNA reads TGCGCCAGCAGCTCCGGGACAGTAGGGAGCGATGAGCAGTTCTTC. The V call is TRBV5-1, the J call TRBJ2-1; TRBD1 matches 7 bases. The germline V gene encodes CDR1 SGHRS and CDR2 YFSETQ. This CDR3 has 15 residues. Germline trimming cut 3 bases from V and 8 bases from J; bases unmatched to any gene: 11.

This sequence joins TRBV19 and TRBJ2-3; 10 positions match TRBD2. This CDR3 comprises 17 residues. Unmatched junction bases numbered 12, after V lost 8 bases and J lost 1 base. In germline, CDR1 is LNHDA, CDR2 SQIVND (reference sequence). CDR3 region: CASFTAGGRLGTDTQYF. CDR3 in DNA: TGTGCCAGTTTTACAGCGGGAGGGCGTTTGGGCACAGATACGCAGTATTTT.

The chain links TRBV10-1 to TRBJ2-1; TRBD2 matches at 9 bases. CDR3 length: 17 amino acids. Germline V gene sequence: CDR1 WNHNN, CDR2 SYGVQD (reference sequence). J gave up 3 bases and V 4 bases, and 10 bases lay outside the gene matches. CDR3 loop: CASSGGSGSRGYNEQFF. The CDR3 nucleotides are TGCGCCAGCAGTGGGGGTAGCGGGAGCCGAGGCTACAATGAGCAGTTCTTC.

The rearrangement joins TRBV5-1 to TRBJ2-3; 10 bases map to TRBD2. The germline CDR1 and CDR2 sequences are SGHRS and YFSETQ. With 0 bases clipped from V and 4 bases from J, the junction kept 2 bases outside the gene matches. This CDR3 spans 15 amino acids. CDR3 bases: TGCGCCAGCAGCTTGGCTAGCGGGAGCCCAGATACGCAGTATTTT. Translation: CASSLASGSPDTQYF.

The chain combines TRBV10-2 with TRBJ2-1, with a possible D match to TRBD2 (7 bases). There are 15 residues in the CDR3. The V end lost 8 bases, the J end lost 7 bases, and 21 bases lay between the germline ends. Germline V CDR1 and CDR2: WSHSY, SAAADI. CDR3 amino acids: CASGHRGEGPNEQFF. In DNA form, the CDR3 reads TGCGCCAGCGGACATAGGGGGGAGGGCCCGAATGAGCAGTTCTTC.

This chain links TRBV28 with TRBJ1-2; maybe TRBD1 (6 bases). Germline values: CDR1 MDHEN, CDR2 SYDVKM. The CDR3 has 16 amino acids. The germline V and J ends were trimmed by 3 bases and 0 bases, with 14 bases remaining between them. The CDR3 coding sequence is TGTGCCAGCAGTTTTCCAATTGACAGGCCTAACTATGGCTACACCTTC. As protein: CASSFPIDRPNYGYTF.

The chain recombines TRBV9 with TRBJ2-7; D is ambiguous. Looked up from germline, CDR1 is SGDLS and CDR2 is YYNGEE. Trimming removed 3 bases from V and 0 bases from J, with 22 bases in between. The CDR3 consists of 18 residues. In nucleotides, the CDR3 is TGTGCCAGCAGCGCCTCTTGGGTCGGAACCCCCGCCTCCTACGAGCAGTACTTC. Translating gives CASSASWVGTPASYEQYF.

This CDR3 is CASSVGWETQYF. CDR3 coding DNA: TGTGCCAGCAGTGTGGGGTGGGAGACCCAGTACTTC. The genes are TRBV6-1 and TRBJ2-5, with D uncertain. The CDR3 runs to 12 residues. Trimming stripped 4 bases from V and 5 bases from J, with 8 bases between. CDR1 is MNHNS and CDR2 is SASEGT in the germline V gene.

This clone was counted between two and nine times. The chain recombines TRBV5-4 with TRBJ1-2; a possible D gene is TRBD1 (5 bases). Trimming cost V 6 bases and J 2 bases, with 23 bases left between them. CDR3 length: 17 residues. Germline V gene lookup returns CDR1 SGHNT and CDR2 YYREEE (reference sequence). The CDR3 sequence is CASTPGGGLHFNYGYTF. DNA for the CDR3: TGTGCCAGCACCCCCGGGGGAGGGCTACACTTCAACTATGGCTACACCTTC.

This chain joins TRBV18 and TRBJ2-5, with 8 bases lining up with TRBD1. CDR3 length: 14 amino acids. CDR1 and CDR2 (germline): KGHSH, LQKENI. The J segment lost 4 bases and the V segment lost 6 bases, leaving 7 bases of the junction unmatched. The DNA for the CDR3 is TGTGCCAGCTCGCCAGGGGGCGGTTCAGAGACCCAGTACTTC. Translation: CASSPGGGSETQYF.

This clone occurred once. The chain links TRBV13 to TRBJ2-1, with 15 bases identical to TRBD2. The length of the CDR3 is 19 residues. In germline, CDR1 is PRHDT, CDR2 FYEKMQ (reference sequence). V lost 4 bases, J lost 3 bases, and 10 bases stayed unmatched. The CDR3 sequence is CASSSPGLAGGFDYNEQFF. As DNA, the CDR3 is TGTGCCAGCAGCTCACCGGGACTAGCGGGAGGATTCGACTACAATGAGCAGTTCTTC. The variable domain in full, completed from reference TRBV13 and TRBJ2-1, reads AAGVIQSPRHLIKEKRETATLKCYPIPRHDTVYWYQQGPGQDPQFLISFYEKMQSDKGSIPDRFSAQQFSDYHSELNMSSLELGDSALYFCASSSPGLAGGFDYNEQFFGPGTRLTVL.

The chain is built from TRBV19 and TRBJ1-3; a possible D gene is TRBD1 (6 bases). CDR1 is LNHDA, CDR2 SQIVND, per germline (reference sequence). CDR3 length: 16 residues. Deletions cut 3 bases from V and 2 bases from J, with 14 bases between. The CDR3 spells CASSIQQGTAGNTIYF. CDR3 DNA sequence: TGTGCCAGTAGTATTCAACAGGGAACTGCTGGAAACACCATATATTTT.